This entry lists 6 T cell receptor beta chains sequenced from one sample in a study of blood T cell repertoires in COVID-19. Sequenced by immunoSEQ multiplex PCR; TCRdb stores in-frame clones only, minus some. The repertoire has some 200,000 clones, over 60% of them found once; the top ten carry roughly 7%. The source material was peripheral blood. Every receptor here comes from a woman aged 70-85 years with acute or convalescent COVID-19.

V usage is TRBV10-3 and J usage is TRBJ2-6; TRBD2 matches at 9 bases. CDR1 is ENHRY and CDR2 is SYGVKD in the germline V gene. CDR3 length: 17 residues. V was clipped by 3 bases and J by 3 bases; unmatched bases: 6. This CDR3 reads CAISEGAGGIGANVLTF. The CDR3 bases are TGTGCCATCAGTGAAGGCGCGGGAGGGATTGGGGCCAACGTCCTGACTTTC.

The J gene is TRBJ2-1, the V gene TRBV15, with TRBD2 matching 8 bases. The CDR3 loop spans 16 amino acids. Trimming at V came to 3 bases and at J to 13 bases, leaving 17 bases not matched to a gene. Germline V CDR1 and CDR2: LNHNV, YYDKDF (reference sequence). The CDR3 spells CATSSELGGAGNLQFF. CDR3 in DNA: TGTGCCACCAGCAGCGAACTCGGGGGGGCAGGTAATCTCCAGTTCTTC.

The CDR3 spells CASSLGTSGLTDTQYF. CDR3 DNA: TGTGCCAGTAGTCTAGGGACTAGCGGCCTCACAGATACGCAGTATTTT. This chain links TRBV19 with TRBJ2-3, with 11 bases fitting TRBD2. This CDR3 is built from 16 residues. Germline CDR1 reads LNHDA; CDR2 reads SQIVND (reference sequence). V trimming: 5 bases; J trimming: 2 bases; junction bases outside the gene matches: 6. Supplemented by reference TRBV19 and TRBJ2-3, the full variable domain reads DGGITQSPKYLFRKEGQNVTLSCEQNLNHDAMYWYRQDPGQGLRLIYYSQIVNDFQKGDIAEGYSVSREKKESFPLTVTSAQKNPTAFYLCASSLGTSGLTDTQYFGPGTRLTVL.

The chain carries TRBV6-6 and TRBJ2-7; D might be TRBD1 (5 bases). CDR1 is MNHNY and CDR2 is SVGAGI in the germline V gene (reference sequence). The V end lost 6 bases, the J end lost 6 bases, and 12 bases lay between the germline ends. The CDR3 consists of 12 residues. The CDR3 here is CASSSQGAEQYV. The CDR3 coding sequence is TGTGCCAGCAGCTCCCAAGGGGCCGAGCAGTACGTC.

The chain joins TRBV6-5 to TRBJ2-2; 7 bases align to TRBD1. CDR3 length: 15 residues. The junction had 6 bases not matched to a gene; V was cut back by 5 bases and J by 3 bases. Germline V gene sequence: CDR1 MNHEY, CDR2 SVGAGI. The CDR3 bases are TGTGCCAGCAGTCGACCGGGACAGTACACCGGGGAGCTGTTTTTT. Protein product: CASSRPGQYTGELFF.

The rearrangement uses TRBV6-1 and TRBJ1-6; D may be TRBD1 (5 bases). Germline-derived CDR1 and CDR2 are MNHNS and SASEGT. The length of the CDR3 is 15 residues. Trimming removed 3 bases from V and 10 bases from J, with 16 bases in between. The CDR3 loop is CASSDMNQGYSPLHF. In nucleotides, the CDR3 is TGTGCCAGCAGTGATATGAACCAGGGTTACTCACCCCTCCACTTT.